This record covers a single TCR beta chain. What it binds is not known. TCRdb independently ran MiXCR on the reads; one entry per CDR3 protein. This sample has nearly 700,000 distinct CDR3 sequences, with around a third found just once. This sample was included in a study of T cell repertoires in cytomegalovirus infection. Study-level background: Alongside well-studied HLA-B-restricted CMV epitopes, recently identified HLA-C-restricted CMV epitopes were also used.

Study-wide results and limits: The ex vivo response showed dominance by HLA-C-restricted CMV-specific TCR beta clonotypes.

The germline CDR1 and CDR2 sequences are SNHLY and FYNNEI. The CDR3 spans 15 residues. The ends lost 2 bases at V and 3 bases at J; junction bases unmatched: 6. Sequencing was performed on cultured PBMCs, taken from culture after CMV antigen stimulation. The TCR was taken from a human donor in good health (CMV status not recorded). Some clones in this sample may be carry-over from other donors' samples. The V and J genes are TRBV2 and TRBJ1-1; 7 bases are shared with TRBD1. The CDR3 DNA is TGTGCCAGCAGTGAATGGACAGGTGGCGACACTGAAGCTTTCTTT. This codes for CASSEWTGGDTEAFF.